This T cell receptor (beta chain) was identified in a study of cytomegalovirus exposure and HLA in healthy donors. General study results and limits: Later analysis identified a missense DCLRE1C variant that was linked to TCR beta V- and J-gene trimming. In a later analysis, HLA-associated TCR beta chains were more clonally expanded than equally common others.

As to this clone: The antigen is unknown.

PCR amplification relied on 60 Vbeta primers (plus 13 Jbeta primers). Only in-frame clones appear in the TCRdb table, and some are missing; sequencing was by immunoSEQ multiplex PCR. The profile shows under 250,000 clones, about 80% of them singletons. Unmatched junction bases numbered 7, after V lost 3 bases and J lost 4 bases. The germline CDR1 and CDR2 sequences are MNHEY and SMNVEV (reference sequence). The CDR3 is made up of 16 amino acids. The sequence came from a woman aged 60-70 years in good health and CMV-seropositive. This chain uses TRBV27 with TRBJ1-2; 11 positions agree with TRBD1. The sequenced sample was PBMCs. The CDR3 coding sequence is TGTGCCAGCAGTTTGTCCGGGACAGGGGGGAGCTATGGCTACACCTTC. Protein product: CASSLSGTGGSYGYTF.